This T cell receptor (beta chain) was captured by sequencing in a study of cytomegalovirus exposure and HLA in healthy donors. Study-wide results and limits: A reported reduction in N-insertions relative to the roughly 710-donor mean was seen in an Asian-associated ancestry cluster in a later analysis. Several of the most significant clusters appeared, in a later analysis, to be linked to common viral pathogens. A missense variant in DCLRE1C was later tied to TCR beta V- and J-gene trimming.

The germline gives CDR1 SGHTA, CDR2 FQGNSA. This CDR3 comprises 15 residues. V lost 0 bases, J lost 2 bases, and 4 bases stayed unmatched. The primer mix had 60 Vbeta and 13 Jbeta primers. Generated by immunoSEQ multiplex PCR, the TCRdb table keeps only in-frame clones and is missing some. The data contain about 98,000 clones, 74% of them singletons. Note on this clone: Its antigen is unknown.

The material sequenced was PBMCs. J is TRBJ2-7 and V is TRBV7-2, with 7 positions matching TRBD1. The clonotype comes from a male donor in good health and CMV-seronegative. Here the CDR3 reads CASSLATGPAYEQYF. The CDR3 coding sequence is TGTGCCAGCAGCTTAGCGACAGGGCCCGCCTACGAGCAGTACTTC.